This T cell receptor beta chain appears in the sequencing data of a study of Tregs in tolerant kidney transplant recipients. Remarks on this clone: The target antigen is unknown.

Overall study results and limits: Validation in larger populations is needed because few patients were studied. No direct test of biological reproducibility was done here.

Deletions cut 6 bases from V and 10 bases from J, with 13 bases between. CDR1 is MNHEY and CDR2 is SMNVEV in the germline V gene (reference sequence). This CDR3 spans 12 amino acids. Here immunoSEQ multiplex PCR was the method, and the copy in TCRdb shows in-frame clones only, minus some. The table shows 90,000 or so clones, with approximately 92% occurring only once. This receptor was identified in a human donor in good health. Sequenced sample: CD8+ T cells from blood. The chain combines TRBV27 with TRBJ2-1, with a tentative D call TRBD1 (6 bases). Here the CDR3 DNA reads TGTGCCAGCAGCACAGGGTCACGGGAGCAGTTCTTC. Translated: CASSTGSREQFF.